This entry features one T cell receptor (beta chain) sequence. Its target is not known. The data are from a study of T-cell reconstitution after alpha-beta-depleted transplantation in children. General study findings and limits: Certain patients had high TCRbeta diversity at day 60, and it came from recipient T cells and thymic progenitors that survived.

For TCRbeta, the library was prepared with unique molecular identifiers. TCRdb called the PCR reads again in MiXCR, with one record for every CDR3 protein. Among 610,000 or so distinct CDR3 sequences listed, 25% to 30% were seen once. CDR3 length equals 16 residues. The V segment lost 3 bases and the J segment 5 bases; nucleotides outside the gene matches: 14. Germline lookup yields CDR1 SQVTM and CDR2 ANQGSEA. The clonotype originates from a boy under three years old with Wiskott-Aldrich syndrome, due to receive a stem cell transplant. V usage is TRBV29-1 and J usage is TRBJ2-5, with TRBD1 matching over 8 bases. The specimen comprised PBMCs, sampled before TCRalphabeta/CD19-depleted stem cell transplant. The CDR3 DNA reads TGCAGCGTTGACCGACGAAGACAGGGGTCGTGGGAGACCCAGTACTTC. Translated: CSVDRRRQGSWETQYF.